This T cell receptor beta chain appears in the sequencing data of a study of blood T cells in healthy people across ages. Overall study findings and caveats: TCR beta diversity was tightly associated with the proportion of naive T cells. Diversity estimates from one million T cells were considered underestimates.

Together with a sample-barcoded 5' primer, a J-beta primer mix was included in a second PCR lasting roughly 6 to 12 cycles. TCRdb reprocessed the 5' RACE reads via MiXCR and lists one record per CDR3 protein. The sample shows roughly 800,000 distinct CDR3 sequences, 58% of them seen only once. Notes on this clonotype: Its antigen remains unidentified. At one end the junction does not follow the germline gene, possibly because of a read error.

Caucasian, healthy and from Russia, the donors were aged between about 6 and 100. Sample: blood. This clonotype originated in a man younger than 40 in good health.

The CDR3 is CGAYQETQYF. CDR3 coding DNA: TGCGGTGCGTATCAAGAGACCCAGTACTTC. The chain recombines TRBV20-1 with TRBJ2-5; no clear D gene. This CDR3 region has 10 residues. CDR1 and CDR2 from the germline V gene are DFQATT and SNEGSKA (reference sequence).